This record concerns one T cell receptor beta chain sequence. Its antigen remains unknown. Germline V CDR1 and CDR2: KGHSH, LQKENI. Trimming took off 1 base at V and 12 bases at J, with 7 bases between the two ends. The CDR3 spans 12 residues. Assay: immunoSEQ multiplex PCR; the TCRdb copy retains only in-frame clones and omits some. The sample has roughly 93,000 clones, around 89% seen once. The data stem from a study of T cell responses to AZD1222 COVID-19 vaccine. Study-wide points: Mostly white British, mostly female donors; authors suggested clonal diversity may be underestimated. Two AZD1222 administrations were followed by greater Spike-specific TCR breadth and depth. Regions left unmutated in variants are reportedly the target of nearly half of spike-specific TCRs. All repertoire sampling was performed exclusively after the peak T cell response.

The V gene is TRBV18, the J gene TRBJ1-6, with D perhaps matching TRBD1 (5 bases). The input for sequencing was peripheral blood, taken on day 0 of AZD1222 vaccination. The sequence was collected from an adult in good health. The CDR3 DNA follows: TGTGCCAGCTCACCACGGGGGGAACCCCTCCACTTT. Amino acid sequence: CASSPRGEPLHF.